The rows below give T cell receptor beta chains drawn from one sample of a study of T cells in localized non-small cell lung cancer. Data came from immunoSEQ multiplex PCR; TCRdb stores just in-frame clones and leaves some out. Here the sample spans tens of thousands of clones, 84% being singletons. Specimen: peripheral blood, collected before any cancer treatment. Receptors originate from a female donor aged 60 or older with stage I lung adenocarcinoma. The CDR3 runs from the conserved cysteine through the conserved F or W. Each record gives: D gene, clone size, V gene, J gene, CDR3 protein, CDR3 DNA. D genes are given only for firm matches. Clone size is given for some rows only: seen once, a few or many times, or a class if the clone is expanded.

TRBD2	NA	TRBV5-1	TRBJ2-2	CASSRGLAGAKNTGELFF	TGCGCCAGCAGCAGGGGACTAGCGGGGGCGAAGAACACCGGGGAGCTGTTTTTT
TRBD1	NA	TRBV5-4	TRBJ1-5	CASSLPGQGARGNQPQHF	TGTGCCAGCAGCTTGCCGGGACAGGGGGCGCGGGGCAATCAGCCCCAGCATTTT
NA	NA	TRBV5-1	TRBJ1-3	CASSYGNTIYF	TGCGCCAGCAGCTATGGAAACACCATATATTTT
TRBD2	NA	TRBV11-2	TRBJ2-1	CASKPGTSGRGNEQFF	TGTGCCAGCAAACCAGGGACTAGCGGGAGGGGCAATGAGCAGTTCTTC
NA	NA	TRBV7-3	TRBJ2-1	CASSPLGGGANEQFF	TGTGCCAGCAGCCCTCTTGGGGGAGGAGCGAATGAGCAGTTCTTC
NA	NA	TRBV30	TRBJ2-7	CAWASGYEQYF	TGTGCCTGGGCCAGCGGCTACGAGCAGTACTTC
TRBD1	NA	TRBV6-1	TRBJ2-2	CASSAWTGSNTGELFF	TGTGCCAGCAGTGCCTGGACAGGGTCGAACACCGGGGAGCTGTTTTTT
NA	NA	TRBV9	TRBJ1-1	CASSAREGKTEAFF	TGTGCCAGCAGCGCCAGGGAAGGGAAGACTGAAGCTTTCTTT
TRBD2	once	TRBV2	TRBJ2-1	CASSRTSGTYNEQFF	TGTGCCAGCTCCCGGACTAGCGGGACCTACAATGAGCAGTTCTTC
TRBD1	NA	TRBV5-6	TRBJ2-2	CASSLGDRDTGELFF	TGTGCCAGCAGCTTGGGGGACAGGGACACCGGGGAGCTGTTTTTT
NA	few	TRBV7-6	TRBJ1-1	CASSSDTGKVNTEAFF	TGTGCCAGCAGCTCCGACACAGGGAAGGTGAACACTGAAGCTTTCTTT
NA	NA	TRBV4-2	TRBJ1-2	CASSQDQVGGDGDYGYTF	TGTGCCAGCAGCCAAGATCAAGTAGGGGGGGACGGTGACTATGGCTACACCTTC
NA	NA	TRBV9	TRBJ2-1	CASSLSNWGERNEQFF	TGTGCCAGCAGCTTATCCAATTGGGGGGAAAGGAATGAGCAGTTCTTC
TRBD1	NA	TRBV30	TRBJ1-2	CAWSRDRTPSGYGYTF	TGTGCCTGGAGTAGGGACAGGACGCCTTCGGGCTATGGCTACACCTTC
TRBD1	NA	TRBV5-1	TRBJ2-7	CASSPGTGTYEQYF	TGCGCCAGCAGCCCCGGGACAGGGACCTACGAGCAGTACTTC
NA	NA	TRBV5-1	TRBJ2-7	CASSLVMLKEQYF	TGCGCCAGCAGCTTGGTTATGTTGAAGGAGCAGTACTTC
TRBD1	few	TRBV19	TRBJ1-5	CASDSRTGGNQPQHF	TGTGCCAGCGACTCCAGGACAGGCGGCAATCAGCCCCAGCATTTT
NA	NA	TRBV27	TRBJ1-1	CASSLSGTASMNTEAFF	TGTGCCAGCAGTTTATCTGGGACCGCGAGTATGAACACTGAAGCTTTCTTT
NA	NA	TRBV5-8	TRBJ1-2	CASSLHIYGYTF	TGTGCCAGCAGCTTGCACATCTATGGCTACACCTTC
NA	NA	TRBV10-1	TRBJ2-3	CASSGDSEVLTDTQYF	TGCGCCAGCAGTGGAGACAGCGAAGTCCTCACAGATACGCAGTATTTT
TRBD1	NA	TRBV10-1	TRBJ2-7	CASSDPGQGVEQYF	TGCGCCAGCAGTGATCCGGGACAGGGGGTTGAGCAGTACTTC
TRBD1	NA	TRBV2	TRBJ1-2	CASNGDRDYGYTF	TGTGCCAGCAATGGGGACAGGGACTATGGCTACACCTTC
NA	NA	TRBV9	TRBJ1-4	CASSADLGQKGEKLFF	TGTGCCAGCAGCGCCGACTTGGGGCAGAAGGGTGAAAAACTGTTTTTT
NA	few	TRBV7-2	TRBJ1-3	CASSANQGFGNTIYF	TGTGCCAGCAGCGCCAACCAGGGGTTCGGAAACACCATATATTTT
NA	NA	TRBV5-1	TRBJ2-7	CASSPDSRTLFF	TGCGCCAGCAGCCCTGACAGTCGAACCTTATTCTTC
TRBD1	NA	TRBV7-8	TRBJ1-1	CASSSSRDRFEGAFF	TGTGCCAGCAGCTCGTCCCGGGACAGGTTTGAGGGAGCTTTCTTT
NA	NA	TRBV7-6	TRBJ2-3	CASSPYTDTQYF	TGTGCCAGCAGTCCTTACACAGATACGCAGTATTTT
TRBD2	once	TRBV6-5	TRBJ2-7	CASIGRRAGGNEQYF	TGTGCCAGCATCGGAAGAAGAGCGGGAGGTAACGAGCAGTACTTC
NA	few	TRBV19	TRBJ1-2	CASMVHTRGGYTF	TGTGCCAGTATGGTACACACCAGAGGGGGCTACACCTTC
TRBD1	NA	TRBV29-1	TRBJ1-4	CSARVETGAEKLFF	TGCAGCGCCCGCGTCGAGACAGGGGCTGAAAAACTGTTTTTT